This record looks at one TCR beta chain sequence and its context. No antigen is known for it. Sequenced by immunoSEQ multiplex PCR; TCRdb stores in-frame clones only, minus some. The data show around 34,000 clones, 65% to 90% seen once. This sample is drawn from a study of STAT5B mutations in CD4+ large granular lymphocyte leukemia. Whole-study results and caveats: Top patient clones used TRBV06 genes more often: 8/27 versus 2/35 in controls.

Germline CDR1 reads MNHEY; CDR2 reads SMNVEV (reference sequence). The V gene end was trimmed by 3 bases and the J gene end by 7 bases; junction bases not matched to a gene: 9. This CDR3 is 17 amino acids long. The receptor's source is a human donor in good health. This chain joins TRBV27 and TRBJ2-1; 13 nucleotides agree with TRBD2. Material for sequencing was CD4+ T cells from blood buffy coats. The CDR3 is CASSLMTSGRSGNEQFF. Written as DNA, the CDR3 is TGTGCCAGCAGTTTGATGACTAGCGGGAGGTCAGGAAATGAGCAGTTCTTC.